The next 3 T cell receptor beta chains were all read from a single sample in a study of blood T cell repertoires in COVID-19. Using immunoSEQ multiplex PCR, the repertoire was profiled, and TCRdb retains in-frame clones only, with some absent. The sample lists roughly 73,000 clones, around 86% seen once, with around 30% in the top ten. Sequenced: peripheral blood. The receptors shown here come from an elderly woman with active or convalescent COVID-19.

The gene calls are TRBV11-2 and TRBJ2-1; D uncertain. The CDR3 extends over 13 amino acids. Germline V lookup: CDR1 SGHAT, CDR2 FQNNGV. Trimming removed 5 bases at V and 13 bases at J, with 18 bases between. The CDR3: CASSLAYLGIQFF. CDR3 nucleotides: TGTGCCAGCAGCCTTGCCTATCTAGGCATACAGTTCTTC.

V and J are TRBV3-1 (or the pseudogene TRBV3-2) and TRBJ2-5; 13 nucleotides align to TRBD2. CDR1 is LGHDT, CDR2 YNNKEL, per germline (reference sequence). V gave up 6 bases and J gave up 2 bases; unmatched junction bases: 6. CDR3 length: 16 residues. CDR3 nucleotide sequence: TGTGCCAGCAGGACTAGCGGGGGGCATCCACAAGAGACCCAGTACTTC. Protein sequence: CASRTSGGHPQETQYF.

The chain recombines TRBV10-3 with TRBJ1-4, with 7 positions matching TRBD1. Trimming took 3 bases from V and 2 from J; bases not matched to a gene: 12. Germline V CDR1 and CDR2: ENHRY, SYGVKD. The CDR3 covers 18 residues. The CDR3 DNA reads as TGTGCCATCAGTGATTACCTCACAGGGGACAAGACTAATGAAAAACTGTTTTTT. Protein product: CAISDYLTGDKTNEKLFF.